The 26 T cell receptor beta chains listed next were all sequenced from one sample in a study of blood T cell repertoires in COVID-19. TCRdb's table, derived via immunoSEQ multiplex PCR, lists solely in-frame clones and lacks some. The repertoire holds over 300,000 clones, with more than 75% as singletons. Sequenced input: PBMCs or T cells enriched from blood (not recorded which). The source is a woman younger than 30 who had recovered from COVID-19.

This rearrangement joins TRBV4-1 to TRBJ1-5, with TRBD1 matching 7 bases. The CDR3 is made up of 16 amino acids. Looked up from germline, CDR1 is MGHRA and CDR2 is YSYEKL. V dropped 3 bases and J dropped 6; count of bases not matched to a gene: 11. CDR3 DNA sequence: TGCGCCAGCAGCCAGGCGGGACAGTATGATCGTCAGCCCCAGCATTTT. This sequence encodes CASSQAGQYDRQPQHF.

The V call is TRBV5-6, the J call TRBJ1-1, with a possible D match to TRBD1 (5 bases). The CDR3 totals 15 residues. The ends were cut back, 2 bases at V and 4 bases at J, with 15 bases in the middle. Per the germline V gene, CDR1 is SGHDT and CDR2 is YYEEEE. CDR3 nucleotide sequence: TGTGCCAGCAGCTTCTGGTGGGGTCAGGGCACTGAAGCTTTCTTT. It codes for CASSFWWGQGTEAFF.

The chain combines TRBV6-5 with TRBJ2-1, with 12 bases matching TRBD2. Germline-derived CDR1 and CDR2 are MNHEY and SVGAGI. This CDR3 region has 15 residues. V was clipped by 4 bases and J by 6 bases; unmatched bases: 4. As DNA, the CDR3 is TGTGCCAGCAGTTCTACTAGCGGGAGGTCCAATGAGCAGTTCTTC. Its translation: CASSSTSGRSNEQFF.

J is TRBJ2-1 and V is TRBV6-1; the D is unclear. Trimming cost V 3 bases and J 7 bases, with 13 bases left between them. The CDR3 loop spans 14 amino acids. Germline V lookup: CDR1 MNHNS, CDR2 SASEGT. The CDR3 region has the DNA TGTGCCAGCAGTGAGCGGCCGGAAACTAATGAGCAGTTCTTC. Its protein is CASSERPETNEQFF.

The chain carries TRBV5-4 and TRBJ2-3; a weak D match, TRBD1 (6 bases). Trimming took 1 base from V and 4 from J, leaving 13 bases between them. The CDR3 extends over 15 amino acids. Germline CDR1 is SGHNT and CDR2 is YYREEE (reference sequence). The CDR3 DNA reads TGTGCCAGCAGCTTGATCGGACCAGGGGCAGATACGCAGTATTTT. It translates to CASSLIGPGADTQYF.

The V and J genes are TRBV7-9 and TRBJ2-7, with 13 bases that match TRBD2. The germline gives CDR1 SEHNR, CDR2 FQNEAQ (reference sequence). The CDR3 consists of 16 residues. V shed 4 bases, J shed 4 bases, and the junction held 7 bases outside the gene matches. CDR3 nucleotide sequence: TGTGCCAGCAGCTCTTTGGGGACTAGCGGGGCGTACGAGCAGTACTTC. It encodes CASSSLGTSGAYEQYF.

V gene TRBV4-2 combines with J gene TRBJ1-4; TRBD1 agrees at 7 bases. This CDR3 is built from 16 residues. The trim removed 4 bases at V and 0 bases at J, leaving 5 bases unmatched. Germline CDR1 LGHNA, CDR2 YNFKEQ. The CDR3, as DNA: TGTGCCAGCAGCCCAGGGGGTTGGCCAACTAATGAAAAACTGTTTTTT. Amino acids: CASSPGGWPTNEKLFF.

The V call is TRBV29-1, the J call TRBJ1-2; 7 positions match TRBD1. V shed 4 bases and J 4 bases; nucleotides not matched to a gene: 3. The V gene's germline CDR1 is SQVTM and CDR2 ANQGSEA. The CDR3 sequence is 12 residues long. CDR3 protein: CSVGGQSYGYTF. The CDR3 nucleotides read TGCAGCGTTGGGGGACAGAGCTATGGCTACACCTTC.

V usage is TRBV27 and J usage is TRBJ1-5; tentative D call: TRBD1 (6 bases). CDR1 and CDR2 from the germline V gene are MNHEY and SMNVEV (reference sequence). This CDR3 has 12 amino acids. With 5 bases removed from V and 9 bases from J, the gap between germline ends came to 11 bases. The CDR3 loop reads CASSGGGMPQHF. The CDR3 nucleotides are TGTGCCAGCAGTGGGGGCGGTATGCCCCAGCATTTT.

The chain is built from TRBV30 and TRBJ1-6; TRBD1 is a possible D gene (5 bases). Germline CDR1 and CDR2: GTSNPN and SVGIG (reference sequence). The CDR3 is 19 residues long. The V and J ends lost 4 bases and 0 bases respectively, with 22 bases between them. CDR3 sequence reads: CAWTVARTRGTSYNSPLHF. CDR3 nucleotide sequence: TGTGCCTGGACCGTAGCACGGACAAGGGGAACCTCCTATAATTCACCCCTCCACTTT.

J is TRBJ1-1 and V is TRBV7-9; D not certain. This CDR3 has 12 amino acids. Germline lookup yields CDR1 SEHNR and CDR2 FQNEAQ (reference sequence). With 2 bases removed from V and 9 bases from J, the gap between germline ends came to 10 bases. CDR3 DNA sequence: TGTGCCAGCAGCTTAATGAGATTTAAAGCTTTCTTT. Protein: CASSLMRFKAFF.

The V call is TRBV2, the J call TRBJ2-5; tentatively, D is TRBD1 (5 bases). CDR3 length: 15 residues. V was clipped by 7 bases and J by 2 bases, with 17 bases between them. CDR1 and CDR2 (germline): SNHLY, FYNNEI. The DNA for the CDR3 is TGTGCCAGCAAGAGTGCAGGGCCAGTACAAGAGACCCAGTACTTC. Translation gives CASKSAGPVQETQYF. Full variable domain (outside the CDR3, taken from reference TRBV2 and TRBJ2-5): EPEVTQTPSHQVTQMGQEVILRCVPISNHLYFYWYRQILGQKVEFLVSFYNNEISEKSEIFDDQFSVERPDGSNFTLKIRSTKLEDSAMYFCASKSAGPVQETQYFGPGTRLLVL.

The V call is TRBV11-3, the J call TRBJ2-7; 7 bases line up with TRBD1. CDR3 length equals 14 residues. The germline V gene has CDR1 SGHNT and CDR2 YENEEA. After removal of 3 bases from V and 6 bases from J, the junction contained 8 bases not matched to a gene. The CDR3 spells CASSFPKTGCEQYF. The CDR3 nucleotides read TGTGCCAGCAGCTTCCCAAAGACAGGGTGCGAGCAGTACTTC.

The gene calls are TRBV18 and TRBJ2-1; 12 bases are a match to TRBD2. This CDR3 has 15 residues. Looked up from germline, CDR1 is KGHSH and CDR2 is LQKENI. The V gene end was trimmed by 2 bases and the J gene end by 10 bases; junction bases not matched to a gene: 6. The CDR3 here is CASSPALAGGQEQFF. CDR3 sequence (DNA): TGTGCCAGCTCACCAGCCCTAGCGGGAGGGCAGGAGCAGTTCTTC.

The gene calls are TRBV18 and TRBJ1-2, with 12 bases matching TRBD1. The CDR3 spans 17 residues. Per germline, CDR1 KGHSH and CDR2 LQKENI. V lost 0 bases and J lost 3; bases outside the gene matches: 5. The CDR3 here is CASSPPHGTGGDYGYTF. CDR3 sequence (DNA): TGTGCCAGCTCACCACCGCACGGGACAGGGGGCGACTATGGCTACACCTTC.

V gene TRBV28 combines with J gene TRBJ1-3, with no clear D. Between the trimmed V and J ends, which lost 6 bases and 0 bases, there was a span of 12 bases. Germline V gives CDR1 MDHEN, CDR2 SYDVKM. CDR3 length: 15 residues. In DNA form, the CDR3 reads TGTGCCAGCAGCTCTCCCGGGAGCTCTGGAAACACCATATATTTT. Protein product: CASSSPGSSGNTIYF.

The J gene is TRBJ1-2, the V gene TRBV28; TRBD1 matches 9 bases. The CDR3 runs 15 residues. Germline CDR1 and CDR2: MDHEN and SYDVKM. V was pared by 6 bases and J by 0 bases, with 5 bases of the junction left unmatched. For the CDR3, the DNA is TGTGCCAGCAGGGACAGGGGCCCTACTAACTATGGCTACACCTTC. It encodes CASRDRGPTNYGYTF.

The chain uses TRBV12-3 or TRBV12-4 and TRBJ2-7, with D unresolved. V was cut by 5 bases and J by 3 bases, with 5 bases left in between. CDR3 length: 11 amino acids. In nucleotides, the CDR3 is TGTGCCAGCAGTACAAACTACGAGCAGTACTTC. Its translation is CASSTNYEQYF.

The chain uses TRBV7-3 and TRBJ2-7, with TRBD2 matching over 9 bases. V gave up 2 bases and J gave up 2 bases; unmatched junction bases: 10. The CDR3 has 17 amino acids. Germline V gene data show CDR1 as SGHTA and CDR2 as FQGTGA. CDR3 DNA: TGTGCCAGCAGCTTACTGGGCGGGAGGGCCTTAGCCTACGAGCAGTACTTC. This gives the protein CASSLLGGRALAYEQYF.

The chain has TRBV6-5 and TRBJ2-7; TRBD1 aligns across 8 bases. The CDR3 spans 16 residues. Unmatched junction bases numbered 11, after V lost 4 bases and J lost 3 bases. Per the germline V gene, CDR1 is MNHEY and CDR2 is SVGAGI. CDR3 nucleotide sequence: TGTGCCAGCAGTTTGACTCGGACAGGGAACCTCTACGAGCAGTACTTC. Translation gives CASSLTRTGNLYEQYF.

The chain couples TRBV30 to TRBJ1-2; D ambiguous. Trimming took off 4 bases at V and 0 bases at J, with 9 bases between the two ends. The CDR3 has 13 amino acids. Germline V gives CDR1 GTSNPN, CDR2 SVGIG (reference sequence). As DNA, the CDR3 is TGTGCCTGGAATTATGTAGCTAACTATGGCTACACCTTC. This codes for CAWNYVANYGYTF.

On this clone itself: A clone one base away is much larger, so this may be a read error. The chain links TRBV13 to TRBJ1-2, with TRBD1 matching 8 bases. Germline trimming cut 4 bases from V and 4 bases from J; bases unmatched to any gene: 2. This CDR3 contains 13 residues. The germline V gene encodes CDR1 PRHDT and CDR2 FYEKMQ (reference sequence). CDR3 sequence: CASSSDRVYGYTF. The CDR3 bases are TGTGCCAGCAGCTCGGACAGGGTCTATGGCTACACCTTC.

This clone was picked up one time. The chain is built from TRBV19 and TRBJ2-5; 12 nucleotides align to TRBD1. Trimming cost V 3 bases and J 5 bases; bases outside gene matches: 10. The germline V gene has CDR1 LNHDA and CDR2 SQIVND (reference sequence). CDR3 length: 17 residues. The CDR3 sequence is CASSILGTGGVGETQYF. In DNA form, the CDR3 reads TGTGCCAGTAGTATCCTAGGGACAGGGGGCGTGGGGGAGACCCAGTACTTC.

Here the CDR3 reads CASSLDREKLFF. Here the CDR3 DNA reads TGTGCCAGCTCACTTGACAGGGAAAAACTGTTTTTT. This chain uses TRBV18 with TRBJ1-4; a weak D match, TRBD1 (6 bases). V was shortened by 4 bases and J by 8 bases, with 8 bases between the two germline ends. This CDR3 comprises 12 residues. Germline CDR1 KGHSH, CDR2 LQKENI.

About this clone: Additional DNA sequences in this sample encode the identical CDR3. The chain links TRBV20-1 to TRBJ2-7, with D unclear. Trimming removed 6 bases from V and 4 bases from J, with 10 bases in between. The CDR3 length is 11 residues. From germline, CDR1 is DFQATT and CDR2 SNEGSKA (reference sequence). CDR3 residues: CSASPSYEQYF. The CDR3 nucleotides read TGCAGTGCCTCACCCAGTTACGAGCAGTACTTC.

The chain uses TRBV30 and TRBJ1-2, with D perhaps TRBD1 (6 bases). From germline, CDR1 is GTSNPN and CDR2 SVGIG (reference sequence). The germline V and J ends were trimmed by 0 bases and 2 bases, with 19 bases remaining between them. The CDR3 has 17 amino acids. DNA of the CDR3: TGTGCCTGGAGTGTACGTTCAGCGGACAGTTGGAACTATGGCTACACCTTC. It encodes CAWSVRSADSWNYGYTF.